The 30 T cell receptor beta chains below come from one sample, sequenced in a study of shared clonotypes between healthy human individuals. The data were produced by immunoSEQ multiplex PCR, yet TCRdb's version contains in-frame clones alone and is incomplete. Counted here are about 1.1 million clones, about 80% occurring once; the ten biggest clones make up approximately 0.5%. Input material: memory CD4+ T cells from PBMCs. Subset of the sample: CD45RA-negative fraction. The receptors come from a man between 18 and 35 years old in good health. Some clones in this sample may be carry-over from other donors' samples.

The chain couples TRBV7-2 to TRBJ2-7, with D perhaps matching TRBD1 or TRBD2 (5 bases each). The CDR3 totals 16 residues. Per the germline V gene, CDR1 is SGHTA and CDR2 is FQGNSA. V was shortened by 1 base and J by 5 bases, with 18 bases between the two germline ends. CDR3 nucleotide sequence: TGTGCCAGCAGCTTAGGTCTGAAGGGACGCTGGGACGAGCAGTACTTC. Residues: CASSLGLKGRWDEQYF.

The chain employs TRBV5-1 and TRBJ2-5; D is uncertain. This CDR3 has 14 amino acids. The ends were cut back, 0 bases at V and 4 bases at J, with 10 bases in the middle. CDR1 and CDR2 from the germline V gene are SGHRS and YFSETQ. This CDR3 is CASSLANSGETQYF. CDR3 in DNA: TGCGCCAGCAGCTTGGCCAATAGTGGAGAGACCCAGTACTTC.

The CDR3 bases are TGTGCCAGCTCCGCCACGGGGGGAGACTATGGCTACACCTTC. Translation: CASSATGGDYGYTF. The chain has TRBV18 and TRBJ1-2; possibly TRBD1 for D (5 bases). The CDR3 is 14 residues long. V lost 6 bases and J 3 bases, leaving 14 bases between the germline ends. The germline V gene has CDR1 KGHSH and CDR2 LQKENI.

This chain joins TRBV7-6 and TRBJ2-1, with no clear D. Trimming stripped 1 base from V and 9 bases from J, with 10 bases between. Looked up from germline, CDR1 is SGHVS and CDR2 is FNYEAQ. This CDR3 has 13 amino acids. Here the CDR3 DNA reads TGTGCCAGCAGCTTAGACCTCGTGGGTGAGCAGTTCTTC. Translating gives CASSLDLVGEQFF.

The V and J genes are TRBV28 and TRBJ1-1, with 7 positions matching TRBD1. Germline V lookup: CDR1 MDHEN, CDR2 SYDVKM. J gave up 6 bases and V 1 base, and 5 bases lay outside the gene matches. The CDR3 spans 14 residues. CDR3 in DNA: TGTGCCAGCAGTTTATTTGTAGGGGGCGCTGAAGCTTTCTTT. This translates into CASSLFVGGAEAFF.

V is TRBV18 and J is TRBJ1-1; TRBD1 is a possible D gene (5 bases). Looked up from germline, CDR1 is KGHSH and CDR2 is LQKENI. The CDR3 has 14 amino acids. The V and J ends lost 1 base and 7 bases respectively, with 13 bases between them. The CDR3 here is CASSPLSQEGEAFF. CDR3 nucleotide sequence: TGTGCCAGCTCACCACTATCACAGGAAGGTGAAGCTTTCTTT.

The chain employs TRBV18 and TRBJ2-1, with D possibly TRBD2 on 5 matching bases. This CDR3 comprises 12 residues. The V and J ends lost 5 bases and 10 bases respectively, with 12 bases between them. CDR1 and CDR2 from the germline V gene are KGHSH and LQKENI. The CDR3 bases are TGTGCCAGCTCAGCCCTGGCGGGCGAGCAGTTCTTC. This translates into CASSALAGEQFF.

The chain uses TRBV9 and TRBJ2-1; 10 bases fit TRBD1. With 0 bases clipped from V and 7 bases from J, the junction kept 10 bases outside the gene matches. Germline V gene data show CDR1 as SGDLS and CDR2 as YYNGEE. The CDR3 is 17 amino acids. Here the CDR3 DNA reads TGTGCCAGCAGCGTAGAAATATCCGGACAGGGGGGGAATGAGCAGTTCTTC. Residues: CASSVEISGQGGNEQFF.

In this sample, this clone turned up a few times. The J gene is TRBJ1-3, the V gene TRBV6-5; D gene unclear. This CDR3 spans 13 amino acids. Germline V CDR1 and CDR2: MNHEY, SVGAGI. Trimming cost V 8 bases and J 0 bases, with 8 bases left between them. CDR3 sequence reads: CASLGRSGNTIYF. CDR3 in DNA: TGTGCCAGCTTAGGCCGCTCTGGAAACACCATATATTTT.

This sequence joins TRBV5-1 and TRBJ2-7; the match to TRBD2 covers 10 bases. Germline loops: CDR1 SGHRS, CDR2 YFSETQ. V trimming: 6 bases; J trimming: 6 bases; junction bases outside the gene matches: 15. The CDR3 is 16 residues long. The CDR3 nucleotides read TGCGCCAGCACCCCAAGGTTGGCTAGCGGGAGCGGCGAGCAGTACTTC. Its translation: CASTPRLASGSGEQYF.

About this clone itself: This sample also contains other DNA sequences that code for the same CDR3. The J gene is TRBJ2-2, the V gene TRBV27, with a tentative D call TRBD1 (5 bases). Looked up from germline, CDR1 is MNHEY and CDR2 is SMNVEV (reference sequence). Trimming shortened V by 1 base and J by 6 bases, and 6 bases separated the two germline ends. The CDR3 contains 13 residues. The CDR3 DNA is TGTGCCAGCAGTTTATGGGGCTCCGGGGAGCTGTTTTTT. Its translation: CASSLWGSGELFF.

The chain is built from TRBV2 and TRBJ2-5; 11 bases align to TRBD2. Germline V gene lookup returns CDR1 SNHLY and CDR2 FYNNEI. V shed 7 bases and J 14 bases; nucleotides not matched to a gene: 21. The CDR3 length is 16 residues. This chain's CDR3 is CASNFGTLRTSGQSYF. CDR3 DNA: TGTGCCAGCAACTTTGGGACACTGAGGACTAGCGGGCAGTCATACTTC.

The rearrangement joins TRBV14 to TRBJ2-2, with unresolved D. The CDR3 extends over 15 amino acids. Trimming stripped 4 bases from V and 2 bases from J, with 11 bases between. Germline lookup yields CDR1 SGHDN and CDR2 FVKESK. CDR3 in amino acids: CASSPSSINTGELFF. The CDR3 DNA sequence: TGTGCCAGCAGCCCGAGTTCCATAAACACCGGGGAGCTGTTTTTT.

The chain has TRBV5-6 and TRBJ1-2; D may be TRBD1 (5 bases). CDR1 and CDR2 from the germline V gene are SGHDT and YYEEEE. The CDR3 runs 14 residues. V was pared by 0 bases and J by 5 bases, with 11 bases between. As DNA, the CDR3 is TGTGCCAGCAGCTTGGTTGGTGAGGGGTATGGCTACACCTTC. Its protein product is CASSLVGEGYGYTF.

The chain carries TRBV7-2 and TRBJ2-5; TRBD2 aligns across 15 bases. Germline CDR1 SGHTA, CDR2 FQGNSA. With V trimmed by 4 bases and J by 7 bases, 1 base remained unmatched. The CDR3 length is 14 residues. The CDR3, as DNA: TGTGCCAGCAGCTCGGGACTAGCGGGAGGGACCCAGTACTTC. Its protein product is CASSSGLAGGTQYF.

The V call is TRBV5-6, the J call TRBJ2-7, with 8 bases aligning to TRBD1. Trimming cost V 3 bases and J 12 bases; bases outside gene matches: 5. The CDR3 extends over 11 amino acids. Germline CDR1 is SGHDT and CDR2 is YYEEEE. CDR3 protein: CASSWDRKLYF. The CDR3 coding sequence is TGTGCCAGCAGCTGGGACAGGAAGCTGTACTTC.

The chain combines TRBV11-2 with TRBJ2-7, with D perhaps TRBD2 (6 bases). V lost 1 base and J lost 0, with 19 bases in between. From germline, CDR1 is SGHAT and CDR2 FQNNGV. The CDR3 covers 18 residues. The CDR3 DNA is TGTGCCAGCAGCTTAGGGCTACCTATGGGGGGTAGCTCCTACGAGCAGTACTTC. It specifies CASSLGLPMGGSSYEQYF.

J is TRBJ1-1 and V is TRBV7-2; maybe TRBD1 (5 bases). There are 13 residues in the CDR3. CDR1 and CDR2 (germline): SGHTA, FQGNSA. Trimming cost V 6 bases and J 8 bases, with 16 bases left between them. The CDR3 is CASSFGGPREAFF. CDR3 DNA sequence: TGTGCCAGCAGTTTTGGGGGACCCAGGGAAGCTTTCTTT.

The chain combines TRBV5-1 with TRBJ1-3; D not certain. Trimming stripped 0 bases from V and 9 bases from J, with 7 bases between. Germline V gene lookup returns CDR1 SGHRS and CDR2 YFSETQ. CDR3 length: 12 residues. The DNA of the CDR3 is TGCGCCAGCAGCTTGGAGTTTCGCACCATATATTTT. Encoded protein: CASSLEFRTIYF.

The chain has TRBV4-1 and TRBJ2-2; 8 nucleotides match TRBD1. Looked up from germline, CDR1 is MGHRA and CDR2 is YSYEKL. This CDR3 region has 16 residues. The V and J ends lost 3 bases and 2 bases, in that order; junction bases with no gene match: 5. The CDR3, as DNA: TGCGCCAGCAGCCATCGACAGGGGTACAACACCGGGGAGCTGTTTTTT. Translation: CASSHRQGYNTGELFF.

This clone was seen more than once but under ten times. V and J are TRBV28 and TRBJ1-1; D unclear. Germline CDR1 MDHEN, CDR2 SYDVKM. The CDR3 runs 15 residues. V was cut by 4 bases and J by 1 base, with 13 bases left in between. The CDR3, as DNA: TGTGCCAGCAGTTCGGACGGTGCTAGGAACACTGAAGCTTTCTTT. It encodes CASSSDGARNTEAFF.

The J gene is TRBJ2-2, the V gene TRBV2; no definite D call. The ends were cut back, 6 bases at V and 4 bases at J, with 9 bases in the middle. The length of the CDR3 is 13 residues. From germline, CDR1 is SNHLY and CDR2 FYNNEI. The chain's CDR3 is CASRYDFTGELFF. CDR3 DNA: TGTGCCAGCAGATACGACTTCACCGGGGAGCTGTTTTTT.

This clone was seen at least ten times. The gene calls are TRBV28 and TRBJ1-2, with D tentatively TRBD1 (5 bases). The CDR3 loop spans 13 amino acids. Trimming removed 5 bases from V and 7 bases from J, with 14 bases in between. Looked up from germline, CDR1 is MDHEN and CDR2 is SYDVKM. CDR3 in DNA: TGTGCCAGCAGTCCTCAGGGTGTTTTTGGCTACACCTTC. As protein: CASSPQGVFGYTF.

About this clone: Other DNA sequences in this specimen translate into the identical CDR3. The rearrangement uses TRBV5-6 and TRBJ2-7, with a tentative D call TRBD2 (6 bases). The CDR3 is made up of 14 amino acids. CDR1 and CDR2 (germline): SGHDT, YYEEEE. With 0 bases removed from V and 0 bases from J, the gap between germline ends came to 7 bases. The CDR3: CASSLAGVSYEQYF. CDR3 bases: TGTGCCAGCAGCTTGGCGGGGGTCTCCTACGAGCAGTACTTC.

The V and J genes are TRBV7-7 and TRBJ2-2, with 10 nucleotides matching TRBD2. CDR1 and CDR2 from the germline V gene are SSHAT and FNYEAQ (reference sequence). The CDR3 spans 16 residues. J lost 7 bases, V lost 4 bases, and 9 bases had no gene match. The CDR3 DNA follows: TGTGCCAGCAGCTCCTCTAGCGGGAGCGGGGTCGGGGAGCTGTTTTTT. Its protein product is CASSSSSGSGVGELFF.

The J gene is TRBJ2-6, the V gene TRBV5-4; 8 bases align to TRBD2. V dropped 1 base and J dropped 3; count of bases not matched to a gene: 3. Germline CDR1 SGHNT, CDR2 YYREEE (reference sequence). CDR3 length: 16 residues. The CDR3 bases are TGTGCCAGCAGCTTGATCGCGGGAGGTGGGGCCAACGTCCTGACTTTC. It is translated as CASSLIAGGGANVLTF.

CDR3 residues: CASSLVQGRYEQYF. The CDR3 DNA is TGTGCCAGCAGCTTGGTACAGGGACGCTACGAGCAGTACTTC. The chain combines TRBV5-6 with TRBJ2-7, with TRBD1 as a possible D gene (6 bases). Deletions cut 0 bases from V and 3 bases from J, with 10 bases between. This CDR3 spans 14 amino acids. The V gene's germline CDR1 is SGHDT and CDR2 YYEEEE.

The chain uses TRBV5-4 and TRBJ2-6; possible D gene TRBD1, 5 bases. Deletions cut 4 bases from V and 0 bases from J, with 11 bases between. Germline values: CDR1 SGHNT, CDR2 YYREEE (reference sequence). The CDR3 has 16 amino acids. The CDR3 is CASSPGHVSGANVLTF. The CDR3 DNA is TGTGCCAGCAGCCCCGGACACGTCTCTGGGGCCAACGTCCTGACTTTC. The full variable domain, its missing parts supplied by reference TRBV5-4 and TRBJ2-6, is ETGVTQSPTHLIKTRGQQVTLRCSSQSGHNTVSWYQQALGQGPQFIFQYYREEENGRGNFPPRFSGLQFPNYSSELNVNALELDDSALYLCASSPGHVSGANVLTFGAGSRLTVL.

This chain joins TRBV5-8 and TRBJ1-5, with D unresolved. V was shortened by 2 bases and J by 5 bases, with 17 bases between the two germline ends. This CDR3 has 16 residues. Germline V gives CDR1 SGHTS, CDR2 YDEGEE. CDR3 sequence: CASSLKGSPEYQPQHF. The CDR3 DNA sequence: TGTGCCAGCAGCTTAAAGGGCAGCCCAGAATATCAGCCCCAGCATTTT.

The chain couples TRBV6-5 to TRBJ1-4; D gene uncertain. Trimming left V 7 bases short and J 10 bases short, with 16 bases between. Germline V lookup: CDR1 MNHEY, CDR2 SVGAGI. The CDR3 has 13 amino acids. This chain's CDR3 is CASISPGSGKLFF. For the CDR3, the DNA is TGTGCCAGCATAAGTCCCGGAAGTGGAAAACTGTTTTTT.